This T cell receptor beta chain is drawn from a study of Ad26.COV2.S vaccination and SARS-CoV-2 variants. Findings and caveats of the study: Assessments of TCR breadth and depth may have underestimated the total T cell responses. Post-vaccination breadth of spike-specific CD8+ and CD4+ T cell responses was reportedly substantial. Spike-specific TCR breadth ran higher among vaccine recipients than placebo recipients. Non-spike TCR breadth did not differ much between vaccine and placebo recipients.

The table came from immunoSEQ multiplex PCR; TCRdb's copy has only in-frame clones and leaves some out. The sample lists 87,000 or so clones; roughly 84% were seen once. CDR1 SGHTA and CDR2 FQGTGA come from the germline V gene. Trimming removed 4 bases from V and 9 bases from J, with 13 bases in between. The CDR3 contains 13 residues. With regard to this clone: Antigen unknown.

The sequencing here drew on peripheral blood, taken after recovery from COVID-19. The chain recombines TRBV7-3 with TRBJ2-1; D not resolved. The origin of this receptor is a human donor who had recovered from COVID-19. CDR3 coding DNA: TGTGCCAGCAGCTCTAGTCCGGGCGGTGAGCAGTTCTTC. Translating gives CASSSSPGGEQFF.